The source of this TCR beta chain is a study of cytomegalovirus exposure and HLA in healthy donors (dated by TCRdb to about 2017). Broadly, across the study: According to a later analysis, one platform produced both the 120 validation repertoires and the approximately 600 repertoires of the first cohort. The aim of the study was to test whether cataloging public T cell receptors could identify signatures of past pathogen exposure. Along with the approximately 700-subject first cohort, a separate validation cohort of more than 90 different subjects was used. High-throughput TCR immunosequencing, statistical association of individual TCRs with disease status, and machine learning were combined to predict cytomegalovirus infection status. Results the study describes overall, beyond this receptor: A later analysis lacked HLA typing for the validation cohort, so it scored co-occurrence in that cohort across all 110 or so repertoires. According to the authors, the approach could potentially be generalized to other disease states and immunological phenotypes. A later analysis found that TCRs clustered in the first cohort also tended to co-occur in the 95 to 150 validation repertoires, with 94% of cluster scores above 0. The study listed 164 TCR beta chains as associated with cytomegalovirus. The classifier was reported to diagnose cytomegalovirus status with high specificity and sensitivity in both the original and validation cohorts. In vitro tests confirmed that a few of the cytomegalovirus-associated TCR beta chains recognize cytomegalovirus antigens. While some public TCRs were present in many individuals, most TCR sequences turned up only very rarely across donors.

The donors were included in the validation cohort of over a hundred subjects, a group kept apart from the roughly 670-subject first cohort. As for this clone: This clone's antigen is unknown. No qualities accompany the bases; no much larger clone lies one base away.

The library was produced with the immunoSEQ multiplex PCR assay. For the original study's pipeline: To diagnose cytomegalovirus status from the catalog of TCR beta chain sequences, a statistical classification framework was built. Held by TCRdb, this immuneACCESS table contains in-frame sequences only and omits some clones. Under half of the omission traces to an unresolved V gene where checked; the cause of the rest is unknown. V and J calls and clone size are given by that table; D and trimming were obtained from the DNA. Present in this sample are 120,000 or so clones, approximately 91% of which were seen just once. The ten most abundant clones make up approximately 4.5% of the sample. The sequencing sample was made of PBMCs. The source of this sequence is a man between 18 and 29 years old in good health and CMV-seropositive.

DNA sequence: TGTGCCAGTTGTGGGAGCTCCTATAATTCACCCCTCCACTTT. Translation gives CASCGSSYNSPLHF. This chain joins TRBV19 to TRBJ1-6, with the D gene uncertain. CDR1 LNHDA and CDR2 SQIVND are derived from the germline V gene (reference sequence). V is pared back by 8 bases and J by 0 bases, with 8 bases lying between the germline termini. Reading from cysteine to phenylalanine, the CDR3 counts 14 amino acids. Only the CDR3 DNA is retained, 42 bases long and in frame from the first base.